The clone carrying this T cell receptor beta chain was observed many times. As yet, its antigen is unknown. The CDR3 has 16 residues. Trimming left V 10 bases short and J 3 bases short, with 22 bases between. These data come from a study of T cells in Graves' hyperthyroidism and ophthalmopathy. Reasons for excluding patients were uncontrolled infection, other autoimmune disease, pregnancy or lactation. Diagnosis relied on clinical symptoms, serum thyroxine and TRAb, thyroid ultrasound and orbital computed tomography. Study results and limitations: Ophthalmopathy, which appeared later, was predicted by the model a median roughly 6.6 months before onset.

TCR beta CDR3 region amplification was performed from RNA transcripts. First-round RT-PCR with HTBI primers amplified the TCR CDR3 region. TCRdb ran MiXCR on the multiplex PCR reads and lists one entry per CDR3 protein. The table records fewer than 600,000 distinct CDR3 sequences, 13% to 15% of them present only once. The sequenced sample consisted of blood. The TCR was taken from a woman under 30 with Graves' hyperthyroidism. The chain is built from TRBV12-3 or TRBV12-4 and TRBJ2-1, with D maybe TRBD2 (5 bases). CDR3 region: CATTPSGSGFYNEQFF. DNA of the CDR3: TGTGCCACCACCCCTAGTGGAAGCGGTTTCTACAATGAGCAGTTCTTC.